Below are 22 T cell receptor beta chains sequenced from a single sample in a study of PD-1 blockade in mismatch repair-deficient tumors. Clones were sequenced by immunoSEQ multiplex PCR, and TCRdb holds only the in-frame ones, with some missing. Of more than 50,000 clones in the sample, approximately 88% are singletons; the top ten hold about 15%. This sample comprised peripheral blood, obtained 52 weeks after starting pembrolizumab. These receptors all come from an adult with mismatch repair-deficient cancer.

This chain connects TRBV14 to TRBJ1-1; D is unclear. With 4 bases removed from V and 8 bases from J, the gap between germline ends came to 11 bases. The CDR3 spans 12 residues. Germline V gene lookup returns CDR1 SGHDN and CDR2 FVKESK. CDR3 nucleotide sequence: TGTGCCAGCAGCCCAATTAAGACAGAAGCTTTCTTT. Protein: CASSPIKTEAFF.

The CDR3 region is CASSSLLGAGELFF. For the CDR3, the DNA is TGTGCCAGCAGCTCTCTCCTAGGCGCCGGGGAGCTGTTTTTT. This rearrangement joins TRBV11-3 to TRBJ2-2, with D unclear. This CDR3 is 14 amino acids long. Trimming cost V 4 bases and J 6 bases, with 12 bases left between them. Germline V gives CDR1 SGHNT, CDR2 YENEEA.

V and J are TRBV6-6 and TRBJ2-1; the D is unclear. Per the germline V gene, CDR1 is MNHNY and CDR2 is SVGAGI (reference sequence). The CDR3 contains 14 residues. Deletions cut 4 bases from V and 5 bases from J, with 12 bases between. CDR3: CASSSSVIDNEQFF. CDR3 coding DNA: TGTGCCAGCAGTTCGTCGGTAATCGACAATGAGCAGTTCTTC.

The V and J genes are TRBV4-1 and TRBJ2-2; no reliable D call. This CDR3 is 12 amino acids long. V gave up 3 bases and J gave up 6 bases, with 5 bases separating them. Germline CDR1 reads MGHRA; CDR2 reads YSYEKL. CDR3 sequence (DNA): TGCGCCAGCAGCCATAATGCCGGGGAGCTGTTTTTT. Translation: CASSHNAGELFF.

Within the sample, this clone is medium-sized. V and J are TRBV7-9 and TRBJ2-1; D possibly corresponds to TRBD1 (7 bases). The CDR3 has 14 amino acids. Trimming pared 6 bases from V and 4 bases from J, leaving 13 bases between. CDR1 and CDR2 from the germline V gene are SEHNR and FQNEAQ (reference sequence). The CDR3 region has the DNA TGTGCCAGCAGTGCGGGACAGACGTACAATGAGCAGTTCTTC. This gives the protein CASSAGQTYNEQFF. The whole variable domain, filled in from reference TRBV7-9 and TRBJ2-1, reads DTGVSQNPRHKITKRGQNVTFRCDPISEHNRLYWYRQTLGQGPEFLTYFQNEAQLEKSRLLSDRFSAERPKGSFSTLEIQRTEQGDSAMYLCASSAGQTYNEQFFGPGTRLTVL.

The CDR3 here is CASIPNPGQIHEQYF. As DNA, the CDR3 is TGTGCCAGCATCCCGAACCCTGGACAGATCCACGAGCAGTACTTC. The chain recombines TRBV28 with TRBJ2-7; TRBD1 is a possible D gene (6 bases). Germline V gene lookup returns CDR1 MDHEN and CDR2 SYDVKM. Trimming cost V 7 bases and J 5 bases, with 21 bases left between them. The CDR3 consists of 15 residues.

The J gene is TRBJ2-7, the V gene TRBV4-3; D might be TRBD1 (6 bases). This CDR3 has 17 amino acids. Per germline, CDR1 LGHNA and CDR2 YSLEER. V lost 3 bases and J lost 2, with 20 bases in between. The CDR3 DNA reads as TGCGCCAGCAGCCAGCACCTCAGGGGCCCTATAACCTACGAGCAGTACTTC. Translated: CASSQHLRGPITYEQYF.

This clone appeared a few times. The chain recombines TRBV4-2 with TRBJ2-7; no definite D call. The CDR3 length is 13 residues. Germline CDR1 reads LGHNA; CDR2 reads YNFKEQ. Trimming stripped 0 bases from V and 1 base from J, with 4 bases between. CDR3 protein: CASSQDGSYEQYF. The DNA of the CDR3 is TGTGCCAGCAGCCAAGATGGTTCCTACGAGCAGTACTTC.

In this sample, this clone turned up a few times. The chain recombines TRBV25-1 with TRBJ2-7, with D perhaps matching TRBD2 (6 bases). The CDR3 runs to 12 residues. The V and J ends lost 6 bases and 5 bases respectively, with 11 bases between them. Germline loops: CDR1 MGHDK, CDR2 SYGVNS. The CDR3 bases are TGTGCCAGCAGGGCAGGGAGGAACGAGCAGTACTTC. Protein: CASRAGRNEQYF.

The chain joins TRBV10-3 to TRBJ1-5; 10 positions agree with TRBD1. The V gene's germline CDR1 is ENHRY and CDR2 SYGVKD. V dropped 0 bases and J dropped 6; count of bases not matched to a gene: 2. The length of the CDR3 is 15 residues. This CDR3 reads CAISESRTGGQPQHF. The CDR3 DNA reads TGTGCCATCAGTGAGTCCCGGACAGGGGGTCAGCCCCAGCATTTT.

The chain has TRBV7-2 and TRBJ2-1, with D maybe TRBD1 (5 bases). This CDR3 has 16 amino acids. The germline V and J ends were trimmed by 5 bases and 5 bases, with 19 bases remaining between them. CDR1 and CDR2 (germline): SGHTA, FQGNSA. The CDR3 sequence: CASSATTGTSNNEQFF. The CDR3 region has the DNA TGTGCCAGCAGCGCAACCACAGGCACCAGTAACAATGAGCAGTTCTTC.

The chain recombines TRBV7-3 with TRBJ2-1, with D tentatively TRBD2 (5 bases). CDR1 and CDR2 from the germline V gene are SGHTA and FQGTGA. The V and J ends lost 2 bases and 5 bases respectively, with 13 bases between them. The CDR3 covers 15 residues. CDR3 DNA: TGTGCCAGCAGCTTAGTTACGGGATCTAACAATGAGCAGTTCTTC. It specifies CASSLVTGSNNEQFF.

This chain joins TRBV7-9 and TRBJ2-1; TRBD2 aligns across 8 bases. V dropped 3 bases and J dropped 5; count of bases not matched to a gene: 6. The germline V gene encodes CDR1 SEHNR and CDR2 FQNEAQ (reference sequence). This CDR3 spans 15 amino acids. CDR3 in DNA: TGTGCCAGCAGCTTTTGGACTAGCCCTAACAATGAGCAGTTCTTC. Amino acid sequence: CASSFWTSPNNEQFF.

The chain joins TRBV5-1 to TRBJ2-7; 7 nucleotides match TRBD1. In germline, CDR1 is SGHRS, CDR2 YFSETQ. The V gene end was trimmed by 2 bases and the J gene end by 3 bases; junction bases not matched to a gene: 11. The CDR3 covers 16 residues. The CDR3 DNA follows: TGCGCCAGCAGCTTATCCGGGACAGAAGTTCTCTACGAGCAGTACTTC. Translation gives CASSLSGTEVLYEQYF.

This chain joins TRBV11-2 and TRBJ1-1, with D unclear. The CDR3 totals 17 residues. V lost 1 base to trimming and J lost 5 bases, with 20 bases between them. CDR1 is SGHAT, CDR2 FQNNGV, per germline. Here the CDR3 DNA reads TGTGCCAGCAGCTTAGGATGGGCAGGCTTTGGAGGTACTGAAGCTTTCTTT. Protein sequence: CASSLGWAGFGGTEAFF.

CDR3 amino acids: CAIWDLHMNTEAFF. The CDR3 DNA follows: TGTGCCATATGGGACCTACACATGAACACTGAAGCTTTCTTT. The chain has TRBV10-3 and TRBJ1-1, with a tentative D call TRBD1 (5 bases). The V and J ends lost 9 bases and 0 bases respectively, with 14 bases between them. The germline gives CDR1 ENHRY, CDR2 SYGVKD. The CDR3 spans 14 residues.

V gene TRBV18 combines with J gene TRBJ2-1; no clear D gene. Trimming cost V 3 bases and J 4 bases, with 13 bases left between them. The CDR3 extends over 15 amino acids. Germline V CDR1 and CDR2: KGHSH, LQKENI. CDR3 coding DNA: TGTGCCAGCTCACCCCGGGTGGTGGGGTACAATGAGCAGTTCTTC. Translated: CASSPRVVGYNEQFF.

V is TRBV5-1 and J is TRBJ2-7, with D perhaps TRBD1 (6 bases). V lost 4 bases to trimming and J lost 0 bases, with 14 bases between them. There are 15 residues in the CDR3. The V gene's germline CDR1 is SGHRS and CDR2 YFSETQ. CDR3 coding DNA: TGCGCCAGCAGCCCCCGGACAGCCCTCTCCTACGAGCAGTACTTC. Residues: CASSPRTALSYEQYF. Full variable domain (rest looked up from reference TRBV5-1 and TRBJ2-7): KAGVTQTPRYLIKTRGQQVTLSCSPISGHRSVSWYQQTPGQGLQFLFEYFSETQRNKGNFPGRFSGRQFSNSRSEMNVSTLELGDSALYLCASSPRTALSYEQYFGPGTRLTVT.

V gene TRBV5-6 combines with J gene TRBJ1-2; D gene uncertain. Germline lookup yields CDR1 SGHDT and CDR2 YYEEEE. V lost 4 bases and J 8 bases, leaving 15 bases between the germline ends. The CDR3 runs 13 residues. The CDR3: CASSPPSVVGYTF. The CDR3 bases are TGTGCCAGCAGCCCGCCCTCCGTTGTAGGCTACACCTTC.

This clone was observed once. The V gene is TRBV14, the J gene TRBJ2-7; 7 positions agree with TRBD1. The CDR3 contains 14 residues. Germline-derived CDR1 and CDR2 are SGHDN and FVKESK. Unmatched junction bases numbered 3, after V lost 2 bases and J lost 2 bases. The CDR3 nucleotides read TGTGCCAGCAGCCAATGGCAGGGGGCCTACGAGCAGTACTTC. Translating gives CASSQWQGAYEQYF.

This sequence joins TRBV19 and TRBJ2-2; D is perhaps TRBD1 (6 bases). The CDR3 length is 15 residues. From germline, CDR1 is LNHDA and CDR2 SQIVND (reference sequence). The ends were cut back, 1 base at V and 3 bases at J, with 9 bases in the middle. The CDR3 coding sequence is TGTGCCAGTAGTATAGCAGGGGCGCACACCGGGGAGCTGTTTTTT. It specifies CASSIAGAHTGELFF.

The chain has TRBV27 and TRBJ2-7; weak D call: TRBD1 (5 bases). The CDR3 is made up of 13 amino acids. Germline lookup yields CDR1 MNHEY and CDR2 SMNVEV (reference sequence). Deletions cut 3 bases from V and 1 base from J, with 7 bases between. CDR3 region: CASSLGLSYEQYF. The CDR3 DNA reads as TGTGCCAGCAGTTTGGGGCTTTCCTACGAGCAGTACTTC.